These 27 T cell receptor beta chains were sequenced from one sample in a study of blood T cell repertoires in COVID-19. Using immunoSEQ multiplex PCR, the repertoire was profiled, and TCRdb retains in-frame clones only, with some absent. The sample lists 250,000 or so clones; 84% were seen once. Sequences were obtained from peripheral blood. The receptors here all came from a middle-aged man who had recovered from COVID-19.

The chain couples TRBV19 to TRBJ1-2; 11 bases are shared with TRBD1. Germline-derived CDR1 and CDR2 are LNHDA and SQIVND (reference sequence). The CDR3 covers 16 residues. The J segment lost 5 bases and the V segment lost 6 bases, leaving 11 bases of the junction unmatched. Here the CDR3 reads CASSLGGQGAFYGYTF. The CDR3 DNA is TGTGCCAGTAGCCTGGGTGGACAGGGGGCGTTTTATGGCTACACCTTC.

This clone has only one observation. The CDR3: CASSITGVPYNEQFF. The CDR3 region has the DNA TGTGCCAGTAGTATAACAGGGGTCCCCTACAATGAGCAGTTCTTC. The V call is TRBV19, the J call TRBJ2-1; TRBD1 aligns across 7 bases. V trimming: 2 bases; J trimming: 2 bases; junction bases outside the gene matches: 3. Germline loops: CDR1 LNHDA, CDR2 SQIVND (reference sequence). The length of the CDR3 is 15 residues.

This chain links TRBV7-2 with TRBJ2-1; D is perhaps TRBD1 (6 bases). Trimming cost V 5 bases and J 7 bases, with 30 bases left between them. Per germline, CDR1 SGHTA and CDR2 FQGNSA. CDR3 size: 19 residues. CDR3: CASSPTWGRGPSTANEQFF. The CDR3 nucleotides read TGTGCCAGCAGCCCTACTTGGGGCAGGGGCCCCTCTACGGCAAATGAGCAGTTCTTC.

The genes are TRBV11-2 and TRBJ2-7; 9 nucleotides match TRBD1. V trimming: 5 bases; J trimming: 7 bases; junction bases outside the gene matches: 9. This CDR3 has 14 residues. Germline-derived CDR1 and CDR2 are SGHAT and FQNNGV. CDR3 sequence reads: CASSAGQGSGEQYF. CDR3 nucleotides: TGTGCCAGCAGCGCGGGACAGGGCAGCGGTGAGCAGTACTTC.

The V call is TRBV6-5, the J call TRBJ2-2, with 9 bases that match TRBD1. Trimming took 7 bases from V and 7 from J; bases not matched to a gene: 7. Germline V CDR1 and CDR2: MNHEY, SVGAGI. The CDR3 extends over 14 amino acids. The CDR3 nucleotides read TGTGCCAGCAACCCGACAGGGGGTATCGGGGAGCTGTTTTTT. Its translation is CASNPTGGIGELFF.

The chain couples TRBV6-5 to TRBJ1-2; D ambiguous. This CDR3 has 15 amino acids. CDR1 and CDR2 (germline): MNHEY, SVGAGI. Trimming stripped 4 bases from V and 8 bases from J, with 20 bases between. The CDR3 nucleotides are TGTGCCAGCAGTTCAAGGCGGACTCCGACGAGCGGCTACACCTTC. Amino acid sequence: CASSSRRTPTSGYTF.

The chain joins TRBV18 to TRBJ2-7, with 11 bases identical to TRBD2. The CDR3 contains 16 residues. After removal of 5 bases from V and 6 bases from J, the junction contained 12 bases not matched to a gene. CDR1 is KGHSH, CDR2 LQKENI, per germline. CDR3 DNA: TGTGCCAGCTCATCTGAGTTAGCGGGAGGGTCAGGCGAGCAGTACTTC. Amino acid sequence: CASSSELAGGSGEQYF.

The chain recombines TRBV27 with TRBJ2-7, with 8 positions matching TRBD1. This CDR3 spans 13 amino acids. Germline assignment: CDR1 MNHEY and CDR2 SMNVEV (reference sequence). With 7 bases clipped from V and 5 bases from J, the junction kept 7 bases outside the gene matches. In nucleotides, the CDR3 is TGTGCCAGCACTTCTCAGGGGGCTAACGAGCAGTACTTC. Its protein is CASTSQGANEQYF.

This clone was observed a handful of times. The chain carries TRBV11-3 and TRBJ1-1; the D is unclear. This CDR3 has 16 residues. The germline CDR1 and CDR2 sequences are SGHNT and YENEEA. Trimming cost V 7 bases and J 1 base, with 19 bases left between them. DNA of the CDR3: TGTGCCAGCACCTCAGTCCGACCCAGAGGGAACACTGAAGCTTTCTTT. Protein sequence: CASTSVRPRGNTEAFF.

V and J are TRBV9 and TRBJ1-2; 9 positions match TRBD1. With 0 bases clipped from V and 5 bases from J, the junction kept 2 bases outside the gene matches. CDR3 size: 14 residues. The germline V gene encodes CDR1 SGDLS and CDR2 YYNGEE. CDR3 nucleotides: TGTGCCAGCAGCGTAGGACAGGGGGTTTATGGCTACACCTTC. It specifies CASSVGQGVYGYTF.

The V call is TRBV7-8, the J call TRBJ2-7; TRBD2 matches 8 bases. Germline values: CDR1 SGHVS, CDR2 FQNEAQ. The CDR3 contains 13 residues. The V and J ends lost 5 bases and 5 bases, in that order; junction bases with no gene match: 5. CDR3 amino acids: CASSPGGSNEQYF. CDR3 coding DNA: TGTGCCAGCAGCCCGGGGGGGTCTAACGAGCAGTACTTC. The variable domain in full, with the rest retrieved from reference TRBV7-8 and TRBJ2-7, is GAGVSQSPRYKVAKRGQDVALRCDPISGHVSLFWYQQALGQGPEFLTYFQNEAQLDKSGLPSDRFFAERPEGSVSTLKIQRTQQEDSAVYLCASSPGGSNEQYFGPGTRLTVT.

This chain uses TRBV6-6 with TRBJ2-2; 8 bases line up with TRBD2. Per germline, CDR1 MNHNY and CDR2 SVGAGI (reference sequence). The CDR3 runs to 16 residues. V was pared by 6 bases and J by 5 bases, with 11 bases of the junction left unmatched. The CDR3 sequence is CASSGRSGGVTGELFF. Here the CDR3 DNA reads TGTGCCAGCAGCGGTAGAAGCGGGGGTGTAACCGGGGAGCTGTTTTTT.

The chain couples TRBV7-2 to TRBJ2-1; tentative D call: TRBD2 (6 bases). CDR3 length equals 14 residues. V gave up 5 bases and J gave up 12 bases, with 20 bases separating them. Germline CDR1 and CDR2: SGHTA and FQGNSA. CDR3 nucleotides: TGTGCCAGCAGCAGCGGGCGAGGGACGAGAATGCAGTTCTTC. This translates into CASSSGRGTRMQFF.

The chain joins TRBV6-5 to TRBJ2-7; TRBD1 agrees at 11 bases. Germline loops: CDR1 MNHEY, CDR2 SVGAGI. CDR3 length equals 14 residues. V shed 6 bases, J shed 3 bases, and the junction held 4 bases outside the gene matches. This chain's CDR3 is CASRSGTGGYEQYF. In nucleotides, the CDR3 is TGTGCCAGCAGATCCGGGACAGGGGGCTACGAGCAGTACTTC.

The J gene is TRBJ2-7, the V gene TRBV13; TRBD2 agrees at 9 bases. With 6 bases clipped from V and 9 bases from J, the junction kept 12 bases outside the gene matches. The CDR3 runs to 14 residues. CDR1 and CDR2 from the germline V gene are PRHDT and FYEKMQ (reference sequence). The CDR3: CASSLGAGGPGQYF. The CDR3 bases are TGTGCCAGCAGTTTGGGCGCGGGGGGGCCGGGGCAGTACTTC.

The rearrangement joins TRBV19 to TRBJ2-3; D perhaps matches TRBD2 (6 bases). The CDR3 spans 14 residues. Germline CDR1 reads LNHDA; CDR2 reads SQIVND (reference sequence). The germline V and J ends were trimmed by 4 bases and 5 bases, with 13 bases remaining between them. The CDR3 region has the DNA TGTGCCAGTAGTAGTGGGGGGATGGTAGATACGCAGTATTTT. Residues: CASSSGGMVDTQYF.

The CDR3 sequence: CASSPRRGSGRASGEQYF. CDR3 coding DNA: TGTGCCAGCAGCCCCAGAAGGGGTAGCGGGAGGGCCTCCGGCGAGCAGTACTTC. The chain recombines TRBV7-9 with TRBJ2-7; 11 bases are shared with TRBD2. The V segment lost 5 bases and the J segment 6 bases; nucleotides outside the gene matches: 18. Germline-derived CDR1 and CDR2 are SEHNR and FQNEAQ (reference sequence). This CDR3 contains 18 residues.

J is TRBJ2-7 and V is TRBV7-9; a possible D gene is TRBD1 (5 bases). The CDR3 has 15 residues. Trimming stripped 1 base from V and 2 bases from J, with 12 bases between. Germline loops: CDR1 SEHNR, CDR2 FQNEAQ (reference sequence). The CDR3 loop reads CASSLEGQPTYEQYF. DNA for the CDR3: TGTGCCAGCAGCTTAGAGGGGCAGCCTACCTACGAGCAGTACTTC.

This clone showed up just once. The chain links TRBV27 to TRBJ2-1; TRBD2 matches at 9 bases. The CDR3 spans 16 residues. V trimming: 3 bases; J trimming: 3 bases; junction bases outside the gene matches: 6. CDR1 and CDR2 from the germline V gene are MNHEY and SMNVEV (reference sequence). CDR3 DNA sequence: TGTGCCAGCAGTTTGGCAGCGGGGGGACTCTACAATGAGCAGTTCTTC. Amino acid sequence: CASSLAAGGLYNEQFF.

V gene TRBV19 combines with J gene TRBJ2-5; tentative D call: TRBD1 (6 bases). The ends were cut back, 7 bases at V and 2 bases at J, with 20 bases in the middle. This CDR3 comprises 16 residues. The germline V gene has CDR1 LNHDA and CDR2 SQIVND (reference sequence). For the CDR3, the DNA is TGTGCCAGTACACGGAATGGTTGGGGGCCTCAAGAGACCCAGTACTTC. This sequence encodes CASTRNGWGPQETQYF.

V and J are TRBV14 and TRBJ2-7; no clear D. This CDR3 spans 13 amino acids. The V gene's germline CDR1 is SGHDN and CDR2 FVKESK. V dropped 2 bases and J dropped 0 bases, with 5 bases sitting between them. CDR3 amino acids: CASSQFLSYEQYF. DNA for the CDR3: TGTGCCAGCAGCCAATTCCTCTCCTACGAGCAGTACTTC.

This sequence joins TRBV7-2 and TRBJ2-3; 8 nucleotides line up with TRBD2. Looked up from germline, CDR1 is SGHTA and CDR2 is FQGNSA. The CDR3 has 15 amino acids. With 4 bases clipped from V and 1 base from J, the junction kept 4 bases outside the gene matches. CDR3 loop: CASSSSGGRTDTQYF. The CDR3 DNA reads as TGTGCCAGCAGCTCCAGCGGGGGACGCACAGATACGCAGTATTTT. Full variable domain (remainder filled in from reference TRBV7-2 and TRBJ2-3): GAGVSQSPSNKVTEKGKDVELRCDPISGHTALYWYRQSLGQGLEFLIYFQGNSAPDKSGLPSDRFSAERTGGSVSTLTIQRTQQEDSAVYLCASSSSGGRTDTQYFGPGTRLTVL.

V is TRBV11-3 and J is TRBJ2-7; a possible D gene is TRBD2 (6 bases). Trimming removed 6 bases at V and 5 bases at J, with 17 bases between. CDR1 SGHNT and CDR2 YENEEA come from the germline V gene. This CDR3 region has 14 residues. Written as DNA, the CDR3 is TGTGCCAGCAGTGGGAACCGGGGGACCCACGAGCAGTACTTC. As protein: CASSGNRGTHEQYF.

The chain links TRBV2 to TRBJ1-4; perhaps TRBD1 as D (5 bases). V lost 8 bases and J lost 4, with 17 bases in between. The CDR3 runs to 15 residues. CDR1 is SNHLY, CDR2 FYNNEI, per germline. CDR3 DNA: TGTGCCAGCGGACGAAACGGGGGTGGTAATGAAAAACTGTTTTTT. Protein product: CASGRNGGGNEKLFF.

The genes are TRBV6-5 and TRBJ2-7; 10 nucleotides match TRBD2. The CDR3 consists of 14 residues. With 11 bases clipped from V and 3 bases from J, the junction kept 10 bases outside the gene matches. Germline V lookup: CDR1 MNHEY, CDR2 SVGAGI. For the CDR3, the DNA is TGTGCCGCCTATCATAGCGGGGGGATCTACGAGCAGTACTTC. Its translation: CAAYHSGGIYEQYF.

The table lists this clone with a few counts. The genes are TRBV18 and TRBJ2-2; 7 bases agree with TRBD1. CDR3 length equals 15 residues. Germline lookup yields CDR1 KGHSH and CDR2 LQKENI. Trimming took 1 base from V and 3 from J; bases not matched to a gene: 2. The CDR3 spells CASSPRQGDTGELFF. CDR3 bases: TGTGCCAGCTCACCACGACAGGGCGACACCGGGGAGCTGTTTTTT.

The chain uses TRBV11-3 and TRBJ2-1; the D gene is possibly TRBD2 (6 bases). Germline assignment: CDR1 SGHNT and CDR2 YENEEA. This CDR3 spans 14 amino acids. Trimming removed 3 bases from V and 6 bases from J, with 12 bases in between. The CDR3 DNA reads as TGTGCCAGCAGCTTGGGGTGGGACTCCAATGAGCAGTTCTTC. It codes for CASSLGWDSNEQFF.